This TCR beta chain was identified during a study of cytomegalovirus exposure and HLA in healthy donors. TCRdb keeps only in-frame clones here, not all; method: immunoSEQ multiplex PCR. The data hold 140,000 or so clones, with about 87% observed a single time. The CDR3 totals 15 residues. Looked up from germline, CDR1 is SGHTA and CDR2 is FQGNSA. Losses at the gene ends were 3 bases for V and 2 bases for J; bases not matched to a gene: 5. The sequence was obtained from a woman in her twenties or thirties in good health and CMV-seropositive. Sequenced input: PBMCs. The chain is built from TRBV7-2 and TRBJ2-3; TRBD2 matches at 7 bases. This CDR3 is CASSFEGRATDTQYF. The CDR3 nucleotides are TGTGCCAGCAGCTTTGAGGGGAGGGCCACAGATACGCAGTATTTT.